Listed here are 9 T cell receptor beta chains from one sample, sequenced in a study of blood T cell repertoires in COVID-19 (dated by TCRdb to about 2020). The library relied on the immunoSEQ multiplex PCR assay. TCRdb carries this immuneACCESS record with in-frame sequences only. Its versions omit some clonotypes, under half of them owing to an unresolved V gene in the studies checked, with the rest unexplained. Across this sample there are roughly 220,000 clones, with around 90% seen only once. The ten largest clones take up about 2.6% of the sample. Specimen: PBMCs or T cells enriched from blood (not recorded which). The receptors stem from a woman under 40 who had recovered from COVID-19.

The chain couples TRBV4-3 to TRBJ2-7, with 7 bases that match TRBD2. This CDR3 is built from 13 residues. Trimming took 3 bases from V and 7 from J; bases not matched to a gene: 6. Germline CDR1 and CDR2: LGHNA and YSLEER. CDR3 DNA: TGCGCCAGCAGCCACGGACTAGAGGGGGAGCAGTACTTC. It encodes CASSHGLEGEQYF.

The sample holds one count of this clone. The chain recombines TRBV15 with TRBJ1-2, with D perhaps matching TRBD1 (5 bases). Germline V CDR1 and CDR2: LNHNV, YYDKDF (reference sequence). The CDR3 loop spans 15 amino acids. Trimming took 0 bases from V and 6 from J, leaving 14 bases between them. Here the CDR3 reads CATSREVQGGDGYTF. CDR3 in DNA: TGTGCCACCAGCAGAGAGGTGCAGGGCGGAGATGGCTACACCTTC.

The chain couples TRBV25-1 to TRBJ1-2; no clear D. This CDR3 comprises 13 residues. The V end lost 3 bases, the J end lost 3 bases, and 8 bases lay between the germline ends. The germline gives CDR1 MGHDK, CDR2 SYGVNS. CDR3 coding DNA: TGTGCCAGCAGTGATATCGGGGACTATGGCTACACCTTC. This gives the protein CASSDIGDYGYTF.

CDR3 coding DNA: TGTGCAAGTCGCAGTACAGATGGCGATACTAGCAATCAGCCCCAGCATTTT. Protein: CASRSTDGDTSNQPQHF. The chain joins TRBV12-2 to TRBJ1-5; the DNA was not compared with TRBD1, the D call given in the table. TRBV12-2 is a listed pseudogene. The CDR3 is 17 residues long.

The rearrangement uses TRBV29-1 and TRBJ2-3; the D gene is possibly TRBD2 (5 bases). Trimming removed 6 bases from V and 6 bases from J, with 19 bases in between. This CDR3 contains 14 residues. Germline assignment: CDR1 SQVTM and CDR2 ANQGSEA. The CDR3 DNA reads TGCAGCGTGGTGAAGGACGGGAAGAGGGATACGCAGTATTTT. Translating it yields CSVVKDGKRDTQYF.

This chain joins TRBV27 and TRBJ1-1; possible D gene TRBD1, 5 bases. Germline V gene lookup returns CDR1 MNHEY and CDR2 SMNVEV (reference sequence). This CDR3 spans 15 amino acids. The V end was cut by 4 bases, the J end by 3 bases, with 15 bases between. The CDR3 region has the DNA TGTGCCAGCAGTTCGATAGGAGGGGAGGACACTGAAGCTTTCTTT. This codes for CASSSIGGEDTEAFF.

The V call is TRBV3-1 (or the pseudogene TRBV3-2), the J call TRBJ1-4, with 9 bases lining up with TRBD1. Per germline, CDR1 LGHDT and CDR2 YNNKEL (reference sequence). This CDR3 contains 16 residues. V dropped 0 bases and J dropped 5; count of bases not matched to a gene: 4. DNA for the CDR3: TGTGCCAGCAGCCAAGAACTCGGGACAGGGAATGAAAAACTGTTTTTT. Protein sequence: CASSQELGTGNEKLFF.

The rearrangement joins TRBV19 to TRBJ2-3; tentative D call: TRBD2 (6 bases). CDR3 length: 14 residues. CDR1 and CDR2 (germline): LNHDA, SQIVND (reference sequence). The V gene lost 5 bases and the J gene lost 2 bases, with 11 bases spanning the gap. The CDR3 is CASSGLLVTDTQYF. CDR3 bases: TGTGCCAGTAGTGGACTATTAGTCACAGATACGCAGTATTTT. The variable domain in full, completed from reference TRBV19 and TRBJ2-3, reads DGGITQSPKYLFRKEGQNVTLSCEQNLNHDAMYWYRQDPGQGLRLIYYSQIVNDFQKGDIAEGYSVSREKKESFPLTVTSAQKNPTAFYLCASSGLLVTDTQYFGPGTRLTVL.

V usage is TRBV28 and J usage is TRBJ2-7; 10 nucleotides agree with TRBD1. The CDR3 is made up of 14 amino acids. The trim removed 6 bases at V and 0 bases at J, leaving 2 bases unmatched. Germline values: CDR1 MDHEN, CDR2 SYDVKM. CDR3 DNA: TGTGCCAGCAGGGGACAGGGGAGCTCCTACGAGCAGTACTTC. Encoded protein: CASRGQGSSYEQYF.